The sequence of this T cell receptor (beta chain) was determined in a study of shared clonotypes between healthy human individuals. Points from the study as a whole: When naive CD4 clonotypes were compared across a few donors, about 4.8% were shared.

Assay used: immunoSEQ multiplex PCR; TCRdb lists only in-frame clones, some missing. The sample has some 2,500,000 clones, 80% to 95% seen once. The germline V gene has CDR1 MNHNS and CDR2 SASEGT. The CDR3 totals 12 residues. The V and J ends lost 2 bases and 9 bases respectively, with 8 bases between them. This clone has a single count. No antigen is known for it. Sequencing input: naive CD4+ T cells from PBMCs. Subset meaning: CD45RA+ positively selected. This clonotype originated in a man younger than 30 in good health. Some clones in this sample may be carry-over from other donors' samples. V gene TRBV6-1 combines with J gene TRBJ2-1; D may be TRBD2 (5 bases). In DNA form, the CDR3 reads TGTGCCAGCAGTGAACTAGCTTCTGAGCAGTTCTTC. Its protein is CASSELASEQFF.